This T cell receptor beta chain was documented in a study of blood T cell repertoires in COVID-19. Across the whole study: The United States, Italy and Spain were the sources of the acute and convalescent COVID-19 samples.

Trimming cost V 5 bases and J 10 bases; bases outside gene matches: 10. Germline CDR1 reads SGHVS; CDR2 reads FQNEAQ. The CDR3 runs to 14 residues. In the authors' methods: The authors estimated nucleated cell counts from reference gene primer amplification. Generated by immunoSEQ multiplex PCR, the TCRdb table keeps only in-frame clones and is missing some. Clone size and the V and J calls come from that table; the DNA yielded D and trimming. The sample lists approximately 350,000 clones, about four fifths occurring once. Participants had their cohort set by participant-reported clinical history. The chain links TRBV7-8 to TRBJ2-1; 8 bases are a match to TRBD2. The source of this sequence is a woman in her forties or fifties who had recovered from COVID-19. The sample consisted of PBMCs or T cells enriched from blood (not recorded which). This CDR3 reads CASSPSGSSREQFF. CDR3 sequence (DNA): TGTGCCAGCAGCCCTAGCGGGTCCTCGAGGGAGCAGTTCTTC.